This T cell receptor beta chain stems from a study of technical replicates of blood from several donors. Data came from immunoSEQ multiplex PCR; TCRdb stores just in-frame clones and leaves some out. This table holds over 50,000 clones, 90% to 95% found once. There are 16 residues in the CDR3. Germline assignment: CDR1 MNHNY and CDR2 SVGAGI (reference sequence). V lost 6 bases and J 0 bases, leaving 15 bases between the germline ends. This TCR was sampled from a human donor in good health. Some clones in this sample may be carry-over from other donors' samples. V usage is TRBV6-6 and J usage is TRBJ2-4, with D maybe TRBD2 (5 bases). The sample taken for sequencing was PBMCs. CDR3 in amino acids: CASSPAGGVAKNIQYF. CDR3 nucleotide sequence: TGTGCCAGCAGCCCAGCCGGAGGAGTAGCCAAAAACATTCAGTACTTC.